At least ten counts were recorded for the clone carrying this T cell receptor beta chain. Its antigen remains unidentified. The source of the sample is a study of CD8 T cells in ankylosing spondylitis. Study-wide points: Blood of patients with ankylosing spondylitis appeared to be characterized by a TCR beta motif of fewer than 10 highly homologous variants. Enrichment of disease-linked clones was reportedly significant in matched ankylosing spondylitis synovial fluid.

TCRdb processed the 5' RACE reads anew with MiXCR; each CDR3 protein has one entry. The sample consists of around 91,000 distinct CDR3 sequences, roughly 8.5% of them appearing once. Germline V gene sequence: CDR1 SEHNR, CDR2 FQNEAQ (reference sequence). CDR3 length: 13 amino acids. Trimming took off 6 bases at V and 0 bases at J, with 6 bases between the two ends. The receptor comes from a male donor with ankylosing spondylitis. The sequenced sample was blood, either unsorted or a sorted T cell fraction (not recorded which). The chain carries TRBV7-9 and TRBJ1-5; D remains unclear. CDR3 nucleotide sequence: TGTGCCAGCAGGGATGATAGCAATCAGCCCCAGCATTTT. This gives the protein CASRDDSNQPQHF.